The following is a TCR beta chain sequence with its context. These data originate in a study of blood T cell repertoires in COVID-19. Across the study: Donors in the United States, Italy and Spain gave samples during acute or convalescent COVID-19. T cells, B-cell-depleted T cells, or PBMCs supplied cDNA or gDNA.

It was during active infection that Seattle patients were enrolled and then longitudinally followed. Per the original data handling: Using reference gene primer amplification, nucleated cell counts were estimated. Profiled with immunoSEQ multiplex PCR; TCRdb holds only in-frame clones, not every one. From that table come the V and J calls and clone size; the DNA was used to work out D and trimming. Of 250,000 to 350,000 clones listed, around 81% are singletons. Sequences were obtained from peripheral blood. The source of this sequence is a person between 65 and 79 years old with COVID-19, enrolled during active disease.

CDR3 in DNA: TGTGCCAGCAGTTTATTTTCGGCAGGGAGGGGAGGCGGCACTGAAGCTTTCTTT. The encoded protein is CASSLFSAGRGGGTEAFF. The rearrangement joins TRBV28 to TRBJ1-1; a weak D match, TRBD1 (5 bases). This CDR3 is built from 18 residues. V gave up 1 base and J gave up 4 bases, with 22 bases separating them. Germline CDR1 reads MDHEN; CDR2 reads SYDVKM.